The 3 T cell receptor beta chains reported below all come from one sample, sequenced in a study of cytomegalovirus exposure and HLA in healthy donors. It was with 60 Vbeta and 13 Jbeta primers that the PCR ran. TCRdb's copy holds only in-frame clones and misses some; the assay was immunoSEQ multiplex PCR. The table shows about 160,000 clones, with 80% to 85% occurring only once. The specimen sequenced was PBMCs. The receptors shown here come from a young man in good health and CMV-seronegative.

The rearrangement links TRBV4-3 to TRBJ2-1; 10 nucleotides agree with TRBD2. Germline CDR1 is LGHNA and CDR2 is YSLEER. This CDR3 is built from 16 residues. The V and J ends lost 0 bases and 12 bases, in that order; junction bases with no gene match: 11. CDR3 amino acids: CASSQDRVAGGGRQFF. DNA of the CDR3: TGCGCCAGCAGCCAAGATAGGGTAGCGGGAGGCGGCAGGCAGTTCTTC.

This sequence joins TRBV7-9 and TRBJ2-5, with 10 bases fitting TRBD1. Unmatched junction bases numbered 9, after V lost 5 bases and J lost 6 bases. The CDR3 totals 15 residues. CDR1 and CDR2 (germline): SEHNR, FQNEAQ (reference sequence). The DNA of the CDR3 is TGTGCCAGCAGCCTTTCGACAGGGGGCGTGAAGACCCAGTACTTC. Translating it yields CASSLSTGGVKTQYF.

The chain joins TRBV2 to TRBJ2-7; the D is unclear. Germline V gene lookup returns CDR1 SNHLY and CDR2 FYNNEI. V was clipped by 4 bases and J by 3 bases, with 4 bases between them. There are 11 residues in the CDR3. In DNA, the CDR3 is TGTGCCAGCAGTGTCCTCTACGAGCAGTACTTC. This sequence encodes CASSVLYEQYF.